Following are 2 T cell receptor beta chains from one sample sequenced in a study of T cell responses to AZD1222 COVID-19 vaccine. Generated by immunoSEQ multiplex PCR, the TCRdb table keeps only in-frame clones and is missing some. Found here are 130,000 or so clones, approximately 88% of them singletons; the top ten hold approximately 6%. Sequences were derived from peripheral blood, sampled on day 0 of AZD1222 vaccination. The receptors were sampled from an adult in good health.

This clone appeared a single time. V gene TRBV7-3 combines with J gene TRBJ2-1, with 9 bases aligning to TRBD2. With V trimmed by 3 bases and J by 3 bases, 3 bases remained unmatched. CDR3 size: 15 residues. Per the germline V gene, CDR1 is SGHTA and CDR2 is FQGTGA. The CDR3 sequence: CASSFDSGGYNEQFF. CDR3 sequence (DNA): TGTGCCAGCAGCTTCGATAGCGGGGGCTACAATGAGCAGTTCTTC.

The chain uses TRBV9 and TRBJ1-1; D is ambiguous. V shed 1 base and J shed 1 base, with 2 bases lying between them. This CDR3 spans 12 amino acids. Germline-derived CDR1 and CDR2 are SGDLS and YYNGEE. CDR3 protein: CASSVQNTEAFF. The CDR3 nucleotides read TGTGCCAGCAGCGTACAGAACACTGAAGCTTTCTTT.